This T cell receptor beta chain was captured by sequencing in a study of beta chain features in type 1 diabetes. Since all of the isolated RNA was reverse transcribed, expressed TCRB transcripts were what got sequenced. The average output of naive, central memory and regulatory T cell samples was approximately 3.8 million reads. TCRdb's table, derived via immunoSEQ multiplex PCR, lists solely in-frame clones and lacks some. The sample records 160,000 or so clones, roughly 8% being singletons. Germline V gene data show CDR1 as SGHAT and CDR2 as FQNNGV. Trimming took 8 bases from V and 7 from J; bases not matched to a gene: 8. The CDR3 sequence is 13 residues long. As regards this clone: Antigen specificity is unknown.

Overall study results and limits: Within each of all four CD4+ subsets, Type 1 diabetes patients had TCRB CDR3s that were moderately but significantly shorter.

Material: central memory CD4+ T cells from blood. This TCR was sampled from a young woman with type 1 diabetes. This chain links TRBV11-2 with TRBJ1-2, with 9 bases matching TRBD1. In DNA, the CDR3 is TGTGCCAGCGGGACAGGGCCTTCTGGTGGCTACACCTTC. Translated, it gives CASGTGPSGGYTF.